This T cell receptor beta chain was captured by sequencing in a study of T cell changes during pregnancy in multiple sclerosis. The assay was immunoSEQ multiplex PCR, and TCRdb's table has in-frame clones only and misses some. The sample shows 30,000 to 40,000 clones, 89% of them seen only once. The TCR originated in a female donor in good health, enrolled as a control in a pregnancy study. The sequences come from CD4+ T cells from peripheral blood mononuclear cells, collected after pregnancy.

DNA for the CDR3: TGTGCCAGCAGCGTAGGGGGGGTGGATGAAAAACTGTTTTTT. Protein: CASSVGGVDEKLFF. The chain is built from TRBV9 and TRBJ1-4; D perhaps matches TRBD1 (5 bases). Deletions cut 0 bases from V and 6 bases from J, with 9 bases between. CDR3 size: 14 residues. Looked up from germline, CDR1 is SGDLS and CDR2 is YYNGEE.